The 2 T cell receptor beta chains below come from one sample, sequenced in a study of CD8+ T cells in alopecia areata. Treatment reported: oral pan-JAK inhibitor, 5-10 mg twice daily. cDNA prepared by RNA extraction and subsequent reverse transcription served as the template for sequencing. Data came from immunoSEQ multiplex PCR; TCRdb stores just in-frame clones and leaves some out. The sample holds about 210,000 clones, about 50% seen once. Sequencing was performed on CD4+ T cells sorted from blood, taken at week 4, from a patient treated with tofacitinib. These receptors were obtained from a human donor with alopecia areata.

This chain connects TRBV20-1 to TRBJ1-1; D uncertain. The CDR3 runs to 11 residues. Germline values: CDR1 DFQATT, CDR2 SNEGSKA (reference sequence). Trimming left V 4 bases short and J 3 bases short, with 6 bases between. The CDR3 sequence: CSAMEDTEAFF. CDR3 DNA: TGCAGTGCTATGGAGGACACTGAAGCTTTCTTT.

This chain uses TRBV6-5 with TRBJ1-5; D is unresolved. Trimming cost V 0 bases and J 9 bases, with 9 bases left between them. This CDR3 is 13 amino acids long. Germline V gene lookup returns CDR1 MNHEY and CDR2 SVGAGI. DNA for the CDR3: TGTGCCAGCAGTTACTCAATCGGATCGCCCCAGCATTTT. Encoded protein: CASSYSIGSPQHF.